This passage covers 30 T cell receptor beta chains from one sample sequenced in a study of graft-versus-host responses after intestinal transplantation. These receptors lack a known antigen. Clones were sequenced by immunoSEQ multiplex PCR, and TCRdb holds only the in-frame ones, with some missing. Among roughly 130,000 clones listed, 80% to 95% were seen once. The material sequenced was unstimulated CD4+ T cells sorted from spleen or lymph node cells, taken before intestinal transplant. These receptors originate from a human donor who received an intestinal transplant.

The V call is TRBV6-5, the J call TRBJ1-1, with 7 nucleotides matching TRBD1. The J segment lost 11 bases and the V segment lost 0 bases, leaving 3 bases of the junction unmatched. This CDR3 is 12 amino acids long. The germline V gene encodes CDR1 MNHEY and CDR2 SVGAGI. The CDR3 bases are TGTGCCAGCAGTTACTCGAGAGGGGGCGCTTTCTTT. Protein sequence: CASSYSRGGAFF.

This sequence joins TRBV28 and TRBJ2-2, with D tentatively TRBD1 or TRBD2 (5 bases each). Germline loops: CDR1 MDHEN, CDR2 SYDVKM. Trimming shortened V by 4 bases and J by 2 bases, and 17 bases separated the two germline ends. This CDR3 is built from 17 residues. In DNA, the CDR3 is TGTGCCAGCAGTTCACCCCCCTGGGGACGAAACACCGGGGAGCTGTTTTTT. This gives the protein CASSSPPWGRNTGELFF.

The CDR3 nucleotides are TGTGCCAGCAGCGTAGATTACGGAAGCGGGGCGACGAGCTACGAGCAGTACTTC. Translating gives CASSVDYGSGATSYEQYF. This chain joins TRBV9 and TRBJ2-7, with TRBD2 identical over 7 bases. This CDR3 is 18 amino acids long. Germline loops: CDR1 SGDLS, CDR2 YYNGEE. The V and J ends lost 0 bases and 3 bases, in that order; junction bases with no gene match: 15.

This clone was seen only once. This chain links TRBV4-3 with TRBJ2-1, with 13 bases matching TRBD2. The V gene's germline CDR1 is LGHNA and CDR2 YSLEER. This CDR3 spans 17 amino acids. Unmatched junction bases numbered 7, after V lost 3 bases and J lost 5 bases. In DNA, the CDR3 is TGCGCCAGCAGCCAGGGTCCTACTAGCGGGAGGGACAATGAGCAGTTCTTC. It codes for CASSQGPTSGRDNEQFF.

The rearrangement links TRBV5-1 to TRBJ2-1, with D possibly matching TRBD2 (6 bases). V lost 8 bases and J lost 0, with 15 bases in between. The germline V gene has CDR1 SGHRS and CDR2 YFSETQ. The CDR3 has 15 residues. The CDR3 reads CASQWGDSSYNEQFF. The CDR3, as DNA: TGCGCCAGTCAGTGGGGGGATAGCTCCTACAATGAGCAGTTCTTC.

V usage is TRBV27 and J usage is TRBJ2-3; 10 positions match TRBD2. Germline lookup yields CDR1 MNHEY and CDR2 SMNVEV (reference sequence). The CDR3 is made up of 16 amino acids. J was trimmed by 8 bases and V by 5 bases; bases with no gene match: 13. The DNA for the CDR3 is TGTGCCAGCAGTGACAACCTAGCGGGAGTAGTGGTTACGCAGTATTTT. It yields the protein CASSDNLAGVVVTQYF.

The chain uses TRBV5-4 and TRBJ2-1; 15 nucleotides align to TRBD2. The CDR3 length is 16 residues. The V gene's germline CDR1 is SGHNT and CDR2 YYREEE (reference sequence). V lost 0 bases and J lost 9; bases outside the gene matches: 4. The CDR3 DNA reads as TGTGCCAGCAGCTTGGAGGGACTAGCGGGAGGTTCTGAGCAGTTCTTC. Its translation is CASSLEGLAGGSEQFF.

V usage is TRBV30 and J usage is TRBJ2-7; 8 nucleotides align to TRBD2. Germline CDR1 and CDR2: GTSNPN and SVGIG (reference sequence). V dropped 3 bases and J dropped 1; count of bases not matched to a gene: 2. The CDR3 sequence is 13 residues long. CDR3 region: CAWSGGGSYEQYF. The DNA for the CDR3 is TGTGCCTGGAGCGGGGGGGGTTCCTACGAGCAGTACTTC.

Note on this clone: The conserved phenylalanine or tryptophan normally closing the CDR3 is absent here, so this likely arose from a read error. The chain uses TRBV12-5 and TRBJ1-2, with D maybe TRBD1 (6 bases). The CDR3 totals 15 residues. CDR1 is LGHNT, CDR2 FRNRAP, per germline. Trimming shortened V by 3 bases and J by 4 bases, and 15 bases separated the two germline ends. CDR3 sequence reads: CASGFPLAGAYGYTL. The CDR3 bases are TGTGCTAGTGGTTTCCCCCTGGCAGGGGCCTATGGCTACACCCTC.

V gene TRBV28 combines with J gene TRBJ2-7; D is uncertain. Per the germline V gene, CDR1 is MDHEN and CDR2 is SYDVKM. The V and J ends lost 8 bases and 4 bases respectively, with 9 bases between them. CDR3 size: 11 residues. CDR3 sequence reads: CASGLLYEQYF. The CDR3 DNA follows: TGTGCCAGCGGTCTCCTTTACGAGCAGTACTTC.

The chain recombines TRBV10-3 with TRBJ2-7; D call uncertain. This CDR3 has 13 residues. With 4 bases removed from V and 3 bases from J, the gap between germline ends came to 10 bases. Germline CDR1 and CDR2: ENHRY and SYGVKD. The CDR3 nucleotides read TGTGCCATCAGTGGGACCCCCGGCTACGAGCAGTACTTC. Encoded protein: CAISGTPGYEQYF.

This chain links TRBV20-1 with TRBJ2-1; D not resolved. The CDR3 is made up of 11 amino acids. V lost 6 bases, J lost 4 bases, and 7 bases lay in between. CDR1 is DFQATT and CDR2 is SNEGSKA in the germline V gene (reference sequence). As DNA, the CDR3 is TGCAGTGCCGCCCATTACAATGAGCAGTTCTTC. This translates into CSAAHYNEQFF.

The chain joins TRBV18 to TRBJ2-4; 7 bases map to TRBD1. V was pared by 3 bases and J by 7 bases, with 12 bases of the junction left unmatched. The CDR3 contains 16 residues. Germline assignment: CDR1 KGHSH and CDR2 LQKENI. CDR3 loop: CASSPRDTRGQNIQYF. CDR3 DNA: TGTGCCAGCTCACCTCGAGACACCAGGGGACAGAACATTCAGTACTTC. The complete variable domain, with remaining parts taken from reference TRBV18 and TRBJ2-4, reads NAGVMQNPRHLVRRRGQEARLRCSPMKGHSHVYWYRQLPEEGLKFMVYLQKENIIDESGMPKERFSAEFPKEGPSILRIQQVVRGDSAAYFCASSPRDTRGQNIQYFGAGTRLSVL.

The chain links TRBV6-5 to TRBJ2-7; the match to TRBD1 covers 11 bases. The CDR3 covers 15 residues. Germline values: CDR1 MNHEY, CDR2 SVGAGI. Germline trimming cut 2 bases from V and 3 bases from J; bases unmatched to any gene: 3. The DNA for the CDR3 is TGTGCCAGCAGTTACCCCGGGACAGGGGGCTACGAGCAGTACTTC. Its translation is CASSYPGTGGYEQYF.

The chain has TRBV7-9 and TRBJ2-6; no reliable D call. CDR3 length: 15 residues. Germline lookup yields CDR1 SEHNR and CDR2 FQNEAQ (reference sequence). The V end was cut by 5 bases, the J end by 0 bases, with 8 bases between. This CDR3 is CASSPLSSGANVLTF. Here the CDR3 DNA reads TGTGCCAGCAGCCCGTTGTCCTCTGGGGCCAACGTCCTGACTTTC. Variable domain in full (rest from reference TRBV7-9 and TRBJ2-6): DTGVSQNPRHKITKRGQNVTFRCDPISEHNRLYWYRQTLGQGPEFLTYFQNEAQLEKSRLLSDRFSAERPKGSFSTLEIQRTEQGDSAMYLCASSPLSSGANVLTFGAGSRLTVL.

This rearrangement joins TRBV19 to TRBJ1-4; no reliable D call. Between the trimmed V and J ends, which lost 6 bases and 0 bases, there was a span of 17 bases. The germline gives CDR1 LNHDA, CDR2 SQIVND (reference sequence). CDR3 size: 17 residues. CDR3 DNA sequence: TGTGCCAGTAGCATTCAATTCCCCCCTTCAACTAATGAAAAACTGTTTTTT. Its translation: CASSIQFPPSTNEKLFF.

V usage is TRBV5-1 and J usage is TRBJ1-2; 7 nucleotides match TRBD1. The CDR3 sequence is 14 residues long. V lost 4 bases and J lost 4; bases outside the gene matches: 7. Germline CDR1 is SGHRS and CDR2 is YFSETQ. This chain's CDR3 is CASSTTGLAYGYTF. DNA of the CDR3: TGCGCCAGCAGCACGACAGGGTTGGCCTATGGCTACACCTTC.

This rearrangement joins TRBV4-3 to TRBJ1-2; 9 positions agree with TRBD1. Germline trimming cut 6 bases from V and 4 bases from J; bases unmatched to any gene: 6. Germline CDR1 is LGHNA and CDR2 is YSLEER. The CDR3 contains 14 residues. CDR3 in amino acids: CASRDTGGSYGYTF. Here the CDR3 DNA reads TGCGCCAGCAGGGATACAGGGGGCTCCTATGGCTACACCTTC.

The chain employs TRBV12-5 and TRBJ2-5; 10 bases map to TRBD2. V was pared by 0 bases and J by 1 base, with 11 bases of the junction left unmatched. The CDR3 contains 19 residues. Germline values: CDR1 LGHNT, CDR2 FRNRAP. For the CDR3, the DNA is TGTGCTAGTGGTTTGGTGGCTAGCGGGAGTTTGGGATCCCAAGAGACCCAGTACTTC. The encoded protein is CASGLVASGSLGSQETQYF.

This clone occurred once. The chain couples TRBV27 to TRBJ1-4; no definite D call. The CDR3 has 15 residues. CDR1 and CDR2 (germline): MNHEY, SMNVEV (reference sequence). V lost 3 bases to trimming and J lost 0 bases, with 8 bases between them. The CDR3: CASSFVFATNEKLFF. The CDR3 nucleotides read TGTGCCAGCAGTTTTGTGTTTGCAACTAATGAAAAACTGTTTTTT.

The genes are TRBV30 and TRBJ1-6; perhaps TRBD1 as D (5 bases). Germline-derived CDR1 and CDR2 are GTSNPN and SVGIG (reference sequence). The CDR3 covers 15 residues. The V end lost 5 bases, the J end lost 0 bases, and 11 bases lay between the germline ends. The DNA of the CDR3 is TGTGCCTGGGCTCGGGGGAGCTCCTATAATTCACCCCTCCACTTT. It encodes CAWARGSSYNSPLHF.

The chain is built from TRBV7-2 and TRBJ2-2; D not resolved. Germline-derived CDR1 and CDR2 are SGHTA and FQGNSA. With 1 base removed from V and 3 bases from J, the gap between germline ends came to 6 bases. The CDR3 runs to 14 residues. CDR3 in DNA: TGTGCCAGCAGCTTAGGCGGATACACCGGGGAGCTGTTTTTT. Translated, it gives CASSLGGYTGELFF.

The chain recombines TRBV4-2 with TRBJ2-5, with a possible D match to TRBD2 (6 bases). Germline V CDR1 and CDR2: LGHNA, YNFKEQ. The CDR3 is made up of 18 amino acids. Deletions cut 1 base from V and 2 bases from J, with 20 bases between. CDR3 amino acids: CASSQAQTSSPTQETQYF. In DNA, the CDR3 is TGTGCCAGCAGCCAAGCCCAAACTAGCAGCCCAACACAAGAGACCCAGTACTTC.

This sequence joins TRBV4-3 and TRBJ2-7; D is undetermined. V shed 0 bases and J shed 2 bases, with 11 bases lying between them. This CDR3 has 15 amino acids. Germline lookup yields CDR1 LGHNA and CDR2 YSLEER. The CDR3 DNA sequence: TGCGCCAGCAGCCAAGAGCCTGGGATGGCCTACGAGCAGTACTTC. This codes for CASSQEPGMAYEQYF.

The chain recombines TRBV5-4 with TRBJ2-1; 9 bases fit TRBD1. The V and J ends lost 4 bases and 5 bases, in that order; junction bases with no gene match: 10. CDR1 is SGHNT and CDR2 is YYREEE in the germline V gene (reference sequence). This CDR3 contains 16 residues. As DNA, the CDR3 is TGTGCCAGCAGCAGCTCTTCCGGGACAGGGAACAATGAGCAGTTCTTC. Protein: CASSSSSGTGNNEQFF.

The chain couples TRBV27 to TRBJ2-7, with 8 bases aligning to TRBD2. CDR3 length equals 15 residues. Germline V lookup: CDR1 MNHEY, CDR2 SMNVEV (reference sequence). Losses at the gene ends were 5 bases for V and 6 bases for J; bases not matched to a gene: 12. CDR3 nucleotides: TGTGCCAGCAGTGTACTAGCGGTGGCTTCCGGCGAGCAGTACTTC. Protein product: CASSVLAVASGEQYF.

The chain combines TRBV28 with TRBJ1-1; D not resolved. The CDR3 sequence is 14 residues long. Germline CDR1 is MDHEN and CDR2 is SYDVKM. V gave up 5 bases and J gave up 0 bases, with 10 bases separating them. The CDR3 loop is CASSIPILNTEAFF. Written as DNA, the CDR3 is TGTGCCAGCAGTATCCCAATACTGAACACTGAAGCTTTCTTT.

This clone was observed once. This rearrangement joins TRBV10-2 to TRBJ1-6, with D maybe TRBD1 (5 bases). Germline loops: CDR1 WSHSY, CDR2 SAAADI. V dropped 3 bases and J dropped 5 bases, with 14 bases sitting between them. This CDR3 is 16 amino acids long. The CDR3 spells CASSEGRASHNSPLHF. The CDR3 DNA is TGCGCCAGCAGTGAAGGCAGGGCCTCGCATAATTCACCCCTCCACTTT.

The V gene is TRBV30, the J gene TRBJ2-7, with 7 bases identical to TRBD2. The CDR3 consists of 16 residues. CDR1 is GTSNPN and CDR2 is SVGIG in the germline V gene (reference sequence). J was trimmed by 7 bases and V by 4 bases; bases with no gene match: 19. CDR3 DNA sequence: TGTGCCTGGACCTCCGCCTGGGGGGGGGATTCTCGAGAGCAGTACTTC. Amino acids: CAWTSAWGGDSREQYF.

V usage is TRBV11-2 and J usage is TRBJ2-1, with 8 bases aligning to TRBD2. The CDR3 spans 15 residues. The V gene's germline CDR1 is SGHAT and CDR2 FQNNGV. V was clipped by 1 base and J by 8 bases; unmatched bases: 7. The CDR3 here is CASSLGSGGSDEQFF. In DNA form, the CDR3 reads TGTGCCAGCAGCTTAGGATCGGGAGGGAGCGATGAGCAGTTCTTC.